These 30 T cell receptor beta chains share one sample of origin, sequenced in a study of T cell responses to AZD1222 COVID-19 vaccine. TCRdb keeps only in-frame clones here, not all; method: immunoSEQ multiplex PCR. This table has fewer than 95,000 clones, more than 85% appearing once. The sample here was peripheral blood, taken 28 days after the second AZD1222 dose. All receptors derive from an adult who received the AZD1222 COVID-19 vaccine.

This clone has only a few counts. The chain carries TRBV7-9 and TRBJ1-1; 7 bases map to TRBD1. V trimming: 5 bases; J trimming: 0 bases; junction bases outside the gene matches: 3. The germline V gene encodes CDR1 SEHNR and CDR2 FQNEAQ (reference sequence). The CDR3 has 14 residues. In DNA, the CDR3 is TGTGCCAGCAGCCCAGGGGGGTTGAACACTGAAGCTTTCTTT. It translates to CASSPGGLNTEAFF.

The chain joins TRBV29-1 to TRBJ2-7; D might be TRBD1 (8 bases). The CDR3 runs 17 residues. The V gene lost 1 base and the J gene lost 4 bases, with 23 bases spanning the gap. Looked up from germline, CDR1 is SQVTM and CDR2 is ANQGSEA. The CDR3 here is CSVEATGGGGQRYEQYF. The CDR3 DNA reads as TGCAGCGTTGAAGCCACAGGGGGGGGCGGCCAGCGGTACGAGCAGTACTTC.

The chain carries TRBV7-2 and TRBJ2-3, with no clear D. The CDR3 is 14 amino acids. Trimming shortened V by 2 bases and J by 7 bases, and 13 bases separated the two germline ends. Germline CDR1 is SGHTA and CDR2 is FQGNSA. CDR3 loop: CASSLNAPLHTQYF. The CDR3 coding sequence is TGTGCCAGCAGCTTAAATGCCCCCCTGCATACGCAGTATTTT.

This clone was detected only once. The chain links TRBV18 to TRBJ2-5; 9 bases line up with TRBD1. V shed 3 bases, J shed 5 bases, and the junction held 7 bases outside the gene matches. The CDR3 has 15 residues. Per the germline V gene, CDR1 is KGHSH and CDR2 is LQKENI. This CDR3 is CASSPLDRGGETQYF. The CDR3, as DNA: TGTGCCAGCTCACCCCTGGACAGGGGAGGGGAGACCCAGTACTTC. Complete variable domain (other parts from reference TRBV18 and TRBJ2-5): NAGVMQNPRHLVRRRGQEARLRCSPMKGHSHVYWYRQLPEEGLKFMVYLQKENIIDESGMPKERFSAEFPKEGPSILRIQQVVRGDSAAYFCASSPLDRGGETQYFGPGTRLLVL.

This clone was recorded a few times. The genes are TRBV2 and TRBJ2-3; perhaps D is TRBD1 or TRBD2 (6 bases each). The CDR3 is made up of 14 amino acids. V lost 9 bases to trimming and J lost 2 bases, with 15 bases between them. Germline lookup yields CDR1 SNHLY and CDR2 FYNNEI. The CDR3: CARAQGGDTDTQYF. The CDR3 DNA reads TGTGCCAGGGCACAGGGAGGAGACACAGATACGCAGTATTTT.

The chain joins TRBV3-1 (or the pseudogene TRBV3-2) to TRBJ1-5; no clear D gene. V was cut by 1 base and J by 1 base, with 8 bases left in between. The CDR3 is 15 amino acids. Germline CDR1 is LGHDT and CDR2 is YNNKEL (reference sequence). The CDR3 spells CASSQVAASNQPQHF. The CDR3 bases are TGTGCCAGCAGCCAAGTGGCAGCCAGCAATCAGCCCCAGCATTTT.

The chain combines TRBV6-5 with TRBJ1-6, with D maybe TRBD1 (6 bases). The CDR3 has 14 residues. V lost 7 bases and J 4 bases, leaving 11 bases between the germline ends. Germline CDR1 MNHEY, CDR2 SVGAGI. CDR3 amino acids: CASTMGHYNSPLHF. The CDR3 bases are TGTGCCAGCACTATGGGACATTATAATTCACCCCTCCACTTT.

This clone was seen more than once but under ten times. The chain couples TRBV2 to TRBJ2-7, with D unresolved. Per the germline V gene, CDR1 is SNHLY and CDR2 is FYNNEI. This CDR3 comprises 12 residues. V was cut by 7 bases and J by 4 bases, with 11 bases left in between. The CDR3 DNA follows: TGTGCCAGCAACTGGAGAGTTTACGAGCAGTACTTC. It specifies CASNWRVYEQYF.

As concerns this clone: Other DNA sequences in the same sample also yield this CDR3. The chain combines TRBV4-2 with TRBJ2-7; D call uncertain. The CDR3 consists of 12 residues. V was cut by 3 bases and J by 4 bases, with 7 bases left in between. Per the germline V gene, CDR1 is LGHNA and CDR2 is YNFKEQ. The CDR3 DNA is TGTGCCAGCAGCCAGGACCTGTACGAGCAGTACTTC. It yields the protein CASSQDLYEQYF.

CDR3 nucleotide sequence: TGTGCCAGCTCCTCCCCGCGCGGTACGCAGTATTTT. Residues: CASSSPRGTQYF. This chain uses TRBV6-5 with TRBJ2-3, with D hard to call. This CDR3 is 12 amino acids long. CDR1 MNHEY and CDR2 SVGAGI come from the germline V gene. Trimming left V 8 bases short and J 8 bases short, with 14 bases between.

This clone has only one observation. This rearrangement joins TRBV6-5 to TRBJ2-1, with D possibly matching TRBD1 (6 bases). Germline V lookup: CDR1 MNHEY, CDR2 SVGAGI. The CDR3 is made up of 14 amino acids. Trimming removed 10 bases at V and 3 bases at J, with 16 bases between. CDR3 region: CATSRDTFYNEQFF. As DNA, the CDR3 is TGTGCCACCAGCCGGGACACGTTCTACAATGAGCAGTTCTTC.

The chain recombines TRBV15 with TRBJ2-7, with 7 bases matching TRBD2. The CDR3 covers 16 residues. From germline, CDR1 is LNHNV and CDR2 YYDKDF (reference sequence). V gave up 0 bases and J gave up 0 bases; unmatched junction bases: 5. CDR3 in DNA: TGTGCCACCAGCAGAGACAATAGCGGGTTCTCCTACGAGCAGTACTTC. Encoded protein: CATSRDNSGFSYEQYF.

The rearrangement uses TRBV28 and TRBJ1-2; 7 positions agree with TRBD1. V was pared by 9 bases and J by 4 bases, with 8 bases of the junction left unmatched. The V gene's germline CDR1 is MDHEN and CDR2 SYDVKM. The CDR3 spans 13 residues. The CDR3 DNA reads TGTGCCAGTTACCGGGACAGCCTCTATGGCTACACCTTC. It yields the protein CASYRDSLYGYTF.

The V gene is TRBV15, the J gene TRBJ2-7, with a possible D match to TRBD1 (5 bases). This CDR3 has 14 residues. Per the germline V gene, CDR1 is LNHNV and CDR2 is YYDKDF (reference sequence). Trimming shortened V by 0 bases and J by 5 bases, and 11 bases separated the two germline ends. DNA of the CDR3: TGTGCCACCAGCAGAGATCGGATAGGGGACGAGCAGTACTTC. Its protein is CATSRDRIGDEQYF. Supplemented by reference TRBV15 and TRBJ2-7, the full variable domain reads DAMVIQNPRYQVTQFGKPVTLSCSQTLNHNVMYWYQQKSSQAPKLLFHYYDKDFNNEADTPDNFQSRRPNTSFCFLDIRSPGLGDTAMYLCATSRDRIGDEQYFGPGTRLTVT.

The chain recombines TRBV5-1 with TRBJ2-7, with D possibly being TRBD2 (7 bases). This CDR3 is built from 14 residues. The V and J ends lost 4 bases and 2 bases respectively, with 13 bases between them. Germline CDR1 reads SGHRS; CDR2 reads YFSETQ. DNA for the CDR3: TGCGCCAGCAGCACGGACAGCGGGGCCTACGAGCAGTACTTC. Amino acid sequence: CASSTDSGAYEQYF.

The chain recombines TRBV30 with TRBJ2-1, with D maybe TRBD2 (6 bases). V lost 8 bases to trimming and J lost 6 bases, with 17 bases between them. CDR1 is GTSNPN and CDR2 is SVGIG in the germline V gene (reference sequence). The CDR3 loop spans 13 amino acids. The CDR3 nucleotides read TGTGCCGGACTAATCGACCCCAGCAATGAGCAGTTCTTC. Its translation: CAGLIDPSNEQFF.

J is TRBJ2-5 and V is TRBV28; the D is unclear. Trimming pared 5 bases from V and 5 bases from J, leaving 9 bases between. The CDR3 extends over 12 amino acids. CDR1 is MDHEN, CDR2 SYDVKM, per germline. CDR3 DNA: TGTGCCAGCAGTCCCTTCCCTGAGACCCAGTACTTC. Residues: CASSPFPETQYF.

The chain is built from TRBV27 and TRBJ1-1, with a tentative D call TRBD1 (5 bases). The V end lost 0 bases, the J end lost 1 base, and 9 bases lay between the germline ends. Germline-derived CDR1 and CDR2 are MNHEY and SMNVEV (reference sequence). The CDR3 spans 15 residues. The CDR3 DNA is TGTGCCAGCAGTTTATCCTCCACAGGGAACACTGAAGCTTTCTTT. This sequence encodes CASSLSSTGNTEAFF.

The chain links TRBV5-4 to TRBJ2-1; weak D call: TRBD2 (6 bases). CDR1 is SGHNT, CDR2 YYREEE, per germline (reference sequence). Trimming took 3 bases from V and 13 from J, leaving 20 bases between them. CDR3 length: 14 amino acids. The DNA for the CDR3 is TGTGCCAGCAGCTCCAGACCCTTAGCGGCTGGTCAGTTCTTC. Residues: CASSSRPLAAGQFF.

The rearrangement uses TRBV19 and TRBJ1-2; the D gene is possibly TRBD1 (6 bases). The CDR3 spans 17 residues. Germline V lookup: CDR1 LNHDA, CDR2 SQIVND (reference sequence). V shed 5 bases and J shed 2 bases, with 21 bases lying between them. The CDR3 region is CASSLQGTTLKNYGYTF. For the CDR3, the DNA is TGTGCCAGTAGTCTCCAGGGGACGACCTTAAAAAACTATGGCTACACCTTC.

The genes are TRBV3-1 (or the pseudogene TRBV3-2) and TRBJ1-5; TRBD1 aligns across 7 bases. Germline-derived CDR1 and CDR2 are LGHDT and YNNKEL (reference sequence). This CDR3 spans 16 amino acids. Germline trimming cut 1 base from V and 2 bases from J; bases unmatched to any gene: 5. This CDR3 is CASSQGGQVGNQPQHF. As DNA, the CDR3 is TGTGCCAGCAGCCAAGGCGGACAGGTCGGCAATCAGCCCCAGCATTTT.

The chain carries TRBV2 and TRBJ1-4; D may be TRBD1 (5 bases). CDR3 size: 14 residues. Trimming stripped 8 bases from V and 7 bases from J, with 17 bases between. CDR1 SNHLY and CDR2 FYNNEI come from the germline V gene. The CDR3 loop is CASLRDVSTEKLFF. Written as DNA, the CDR3 is TGTGCCAGCCTCCGGGACGTGAGTACTGAAAAACTGTTTTTT.

V is TRBV4-2 and J is TRBJ2-1; D not certain. The CDR3 contains 14 residues. Looked up from germline, CDR1 is LGHNA and CDR2 is YNFKEQ. V was shortened by 0 bases and J by 6 bases, with 9 bases between the two germline ends. The DNA of the CDR3 is TGTGCCAGCAGCCAAGATTGGGCAATCAATGAGCAGTTCTTC. Amino acid sequence: CASSQDWAINEQFF.

V and J are TRBV4-3 and TRBJ2-3; a weak D match, TRBD2 (6 bases). V was clipped by 1 base and J by 3 bases, with 11 bases between them. Germline CDR1 LGHNA, CDR2 YSLEER. The CDR3 extends over 15 amino acids. CDR3 sequence: CASSQGLVGTDTQYF. The CDR3, as DNA: TGCGCCAGCAGCCAAGGACTAGTGGGGACAGATACGCAGTATTTT.

The chain uses TRBV3-1 (or the pseudogene TRBV3-2) and TRBJ1-1, with 7 bases that match TRBD1. The length of the CDR3 is 13 residues. Germline V gene lookup returns CDR1 LGHDT and CDR2 YNNKEL (reference sequence). The ends lost 5 bases at V and 7 bases at J; junction bases unmatched: 7. CDR3 nucleotides: TGTGCCAGCAGCTTTAAAACAGGGGTTGAAGCTTTCTTT. The encoded protein is CASSFKTGVEAFF.

This clone was picked up a small number of times. The V call is TRBV6-1, the J call TRBJ2-1; D gene uncertain. The germline V and J ends were trimmed by 1 base and 6 bases, with 10 bases remaining between them. CDR3 length equals 14 residues. The germline V gene has CDR1 MNHNS and CDR2 SASEGT. The CDR3 loop is CASSEGGNINEQFF. CDR3 nucleotides: TGTGCCAGCAGTGAAGGTGGGAACATCAATGAGCAGTTCTTC.

The chain employs TRBV30 and TRBJ1-2; possibly TRBD1 for D (5 bases). The V end was cut by 2 bases, the J end by 4 bases, with 20 bases between. The CDR3 runs to 16 residues. Germline V gene lookup returns CDR1 GTSNPN and CDR2 SVGIG (reference sequence). The CDR3 bases are TGTGCCTGGAGTCCCAAGGGGTTCGGGGGACCCTATGGCTACACCTTC. This gives the protein CAWSPKGFGGPYGYTF. Looking up the rest from reference TRBV30 and TRBJ1-2 gives the full variable domain: SQTIHQWPATLVQPVGSPLSLECTVEGTSNPNLYWYRQAAGRGLQLLFYSVGIGQISSEVPQNLSASRPQDRQFILSSKKLLLSDSGFYLCAWSPKGFGGPYGYTFGSGTRLTVV.

This clone was picked up one time. The rearrangement uses TRBV18 and TRBJ2-7; 9 bases are shared with TRBD2. The CDR3 runs to 16 residues. The ends lost 3 bases at V and 7 bases at J; junction bases unmatched: 13. From germline, CDR1 is KGHSH and CDR2 LQKENI. The CDR3 DNA reads as TGTGCCAGCTCACCGCCCGGCTTAGCGGGAGCTGCTGAGCAGTACTTC. Translated, it gives CASSPPGLAGAAEQYF.

The count of this clone is one. This rearrangement joins TRBV19 to TRBJ2-7; TRBD1 matches at 8 bases. V lost 4 bases to trimming and J lost 5 bases; unmatched junction nucleotides: 4. The CDR3 spans 13 residues. Germline V gene sequence: CDR1 LNHDA, CDR2 SQIVND (reference sequence). The CDR3 loop reads CASSNQQGDEQYF. The DNA of the CDR3 is TGTGCCAGTAGTAACCAACAGGGGGACGAGCAGTACTTC.

The V gene is TRBV20-1, the J gene TRBJ2-6; a possible D gene is TRBD2 (6 bases). Germline V gene lookup returns CDR1 DFQATT and CDR2 SNEGSKA (reference sequence). The V and J ends lost 3 bases and 1 base respectively, with 16 bases between them. The CDR3 sequence is 17 residues long. The chain's CDR3 is CSASYPAGLSGANVLTF. CDR3 nucleotide sequence: TGCAGTGCTAGTTACCCGGCGGGGTTATCTGGGGCCAACGTCCTGACTTTC.